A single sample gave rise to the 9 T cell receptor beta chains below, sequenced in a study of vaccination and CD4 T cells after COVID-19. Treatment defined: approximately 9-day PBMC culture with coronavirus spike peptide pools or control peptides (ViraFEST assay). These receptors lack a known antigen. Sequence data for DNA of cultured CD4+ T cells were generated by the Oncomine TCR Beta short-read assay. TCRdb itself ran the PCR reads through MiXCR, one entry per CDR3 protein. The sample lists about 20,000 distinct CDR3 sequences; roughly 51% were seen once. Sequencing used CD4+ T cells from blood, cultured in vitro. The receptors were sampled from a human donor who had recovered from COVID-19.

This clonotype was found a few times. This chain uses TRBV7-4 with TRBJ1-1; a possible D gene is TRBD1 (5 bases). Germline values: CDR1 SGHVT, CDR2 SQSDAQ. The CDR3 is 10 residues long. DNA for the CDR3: TGTGCTCCGCCACAGGTGGTCGCTTTCTTT. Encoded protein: CAPPQVVAFF.

CDR3 DNA: TGTGCCAGCTCACCGACCCGGACAGCTAACTATGGCTACACCTTC. The encoded protein is CASSPTRTANYGYTF. The V and J genes are TRBV18 and TRBJ1-2; D is perhaps TRBD1 (6 bases). Trimming cost V 3 bases and J 0 bases, with 11 bases left between them. The CDR3 extends over 15 amino acids. Germline V lookup: CDR1 KGHSH, CDR2 LQKENI. Full variable domain (outside the CDR3, taken from reference TRBV18 and TRBJ1-2): NAGVMQNPRHLVRRRGQEARLRCSPMKGHSHVYWYRQLPEEGLKFMVYLQKENIIDESGMPKERFSAEFPKEGPSILRIQQVVRGDSAAYFCASSPTRTANYGYTFGSGTRLTVV.

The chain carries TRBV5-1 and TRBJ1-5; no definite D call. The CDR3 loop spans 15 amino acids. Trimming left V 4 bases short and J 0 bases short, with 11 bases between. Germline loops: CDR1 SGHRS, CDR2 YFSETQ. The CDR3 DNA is TGCGCCAGCAGCCCTGGGTCGGTTAGCAATCAGCCCCAGCATTTT. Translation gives CASSPGSVSNQPQHF.

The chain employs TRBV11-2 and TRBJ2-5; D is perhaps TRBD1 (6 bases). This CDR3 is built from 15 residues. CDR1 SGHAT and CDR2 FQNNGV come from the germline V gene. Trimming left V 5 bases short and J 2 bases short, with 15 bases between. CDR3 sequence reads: CASSRDIASQETQYF. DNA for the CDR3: TGTGCCAGCAGCCGGGACATAGCCTCACAAGAGACCCAGTACTTC.

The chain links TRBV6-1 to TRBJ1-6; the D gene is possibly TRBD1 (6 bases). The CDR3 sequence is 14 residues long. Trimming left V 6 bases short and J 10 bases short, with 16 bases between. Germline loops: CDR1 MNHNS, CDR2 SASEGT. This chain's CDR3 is CASRPPAGDSPLHF. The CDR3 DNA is TGTGCCAGCAGACCACCCGCAGGGGACTCACCCCTCCACTTT.

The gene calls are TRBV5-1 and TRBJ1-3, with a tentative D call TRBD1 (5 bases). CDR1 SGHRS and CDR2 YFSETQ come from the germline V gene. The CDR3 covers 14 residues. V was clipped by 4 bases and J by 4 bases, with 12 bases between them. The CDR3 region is CASSGGGYGNTIYF. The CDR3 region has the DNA TGCGCCAGCAGCGGTGGGGGGTACGGAAACACCATATATTTT. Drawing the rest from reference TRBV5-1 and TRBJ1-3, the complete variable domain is KAGVTQTPRYLIKTRGQQVTLSCSPISGHRSVSWYQQTPGQGLQFLFEYFSETQRNKGNFPGRFSGRQFSNSRSEMNVSTLELGDSALYLCASSGGGYGNTIYFGEGSWLTVV.

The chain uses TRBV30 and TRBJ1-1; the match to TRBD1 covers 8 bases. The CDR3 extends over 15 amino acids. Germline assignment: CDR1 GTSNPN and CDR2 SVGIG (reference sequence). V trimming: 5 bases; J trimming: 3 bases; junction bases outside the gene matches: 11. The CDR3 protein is CAWAPSTGVDTEAFF. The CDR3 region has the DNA TGTGCCTGGGCCCCTTCGACAGGGGTTGACACTGAAGCTTTCTTT.

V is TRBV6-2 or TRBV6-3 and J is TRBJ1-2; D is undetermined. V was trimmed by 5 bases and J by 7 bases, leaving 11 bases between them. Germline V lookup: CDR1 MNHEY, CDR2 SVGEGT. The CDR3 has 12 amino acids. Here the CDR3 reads CASSRRMSGYTF. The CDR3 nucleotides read TGTGCCAGCAGTCGGAGAATGTCTGGCTACACCTTC.

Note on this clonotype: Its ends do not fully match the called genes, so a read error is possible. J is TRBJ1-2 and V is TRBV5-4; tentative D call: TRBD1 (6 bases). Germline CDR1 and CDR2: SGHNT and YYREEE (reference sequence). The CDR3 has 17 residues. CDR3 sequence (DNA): TGCGCCAGCAGCCCGCCGTTAGGGGGACAAGAAAACTATGGCTACACCTTC. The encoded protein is CASSPPLGGQENYGYTF.